The rows below give T cell receptor beta chains drawn from one sample of a study of monozygotic twins with inflammatory bowel disease. TCRdb reworked the 5' RACE reads into one entry per CDR3 protein, no DNA. The sample's table shows roughly 300,000 distinct CDR3 sequences. Material for sequencing was blood. The receptors shown here come from a human donor with ulcerative colitis or Crohn's disease, or a healthy co-twin of an affected twin (not recorded which). Each CDR3 is given with its conserved first and last residue. Fields, in order: J gene, V gene, CDR3 protein.

TRBJ1-4 | TRBV29-1 | CSVKDSATTNEKLFF
TRBJ2-5 | TRBV20-1 | CSARDTLAGGETQYF
TRBJ1-2 | TRBV12-3/TRBV12-4 | CASSLRQGFNYGYTF
TRBJ2-3 | TRBV12-3/TRBV12-4 | CASLKLSTDTQYF
TRBJ2-1 | TRBV28 | CASYIAFGNEQFF
TRBJ1-3 | TRBV20-1 | CSARDRAGVGNTIYF
TRBJ2-7 | TRBV7-9 | CASSLGLARGIHEQYF
TRBJ2-7 | TRBV20-1 | CSKKRELMEYEQYF
TRBJ2-3 | TRBV11-2 | CASSDTGVTQYF
TRBJ1-3 | TRBV12-3/TRBV12-4 | CASSFPGSYSSGNTIYF
TRBJ2-2 | TRBV19 | CATASYLITGELFF
TRBJ2-1 | TRBV2 | CASSDPIRPDEQFF
TRBJ2-2 | TRBV5-1 | CASSRGQTFTGKLFF
TRBJ2-1 | TRBV6-5 | CASSSGTSGRVVEQFF
TRBJ1-5 | TRBV12-3/TRBV12-4 | CASTTGVGNQPQHF
TRBJ2-7 | TRBV28 | CASSLGSSGGSEQYF